This entry is about one T cell receptor (beta chain). Source study methods: Scientists estimated how many nucleated cells there were by amplifying reference gene primers. The method was immunoSEQ multiplex PCR; TCRdb's version includes in-frame clones alone and lacks a portion of them. V and J calls and clone size are those listed in that table; D and trimming were worked out from the DNA. Counted here are about 150,000 clones, about 80% occurring once; the ten biggest clones make up roughly 10%. The data stem from a study of blood T cell repertoires in COVID-19. The sequence derives from a man in his 70s with active or convalescent COVID-19. Material for sequencing was peripheral blood.

CDR3 nucleotides: TGTGCCAGCAGCGCTGGGGGGGGGATTGCAACTAATGAAAAACTGTTTTTT. It translates to CASSAGGGIATNEKLFF. The V call is TRBV9, the J call TRBJ1-4; perhaps TRBD1 as D (5 bases). V lost 3 bases and J 0 bases, leaving 15 bases between the germline ends. This CDR3 spans 17 amino acids. The germline V gene has CDR1 SGDLS and CDR2 YYNGEE.